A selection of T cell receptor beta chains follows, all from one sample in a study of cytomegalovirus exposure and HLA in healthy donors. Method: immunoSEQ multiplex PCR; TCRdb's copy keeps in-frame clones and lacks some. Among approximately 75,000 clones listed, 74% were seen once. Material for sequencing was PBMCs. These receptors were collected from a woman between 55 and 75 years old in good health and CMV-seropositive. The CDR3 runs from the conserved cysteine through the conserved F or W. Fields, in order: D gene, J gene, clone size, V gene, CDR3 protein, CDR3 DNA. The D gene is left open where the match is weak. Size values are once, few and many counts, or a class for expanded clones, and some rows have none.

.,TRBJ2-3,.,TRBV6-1,CASSEQVYSTDTQYF,TGTGCCAGCAGTGAACAGGTTTATAGCACAGATACGCAGTATTTT
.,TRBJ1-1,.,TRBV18,CASSGASGRGSEAFF,TGTGCCAGCTCAGGGGCCTCTGGCAGGGGCTCTGAAGCTTTCTTT
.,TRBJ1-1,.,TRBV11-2,CASSLGQGAFF,TGTGCCAGCAGCTTAGGGCAGGGGGCTTTCTTT
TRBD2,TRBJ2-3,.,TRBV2,CASSEGMSPGLDTDTQYF,TGTGCCAGCAGTGAGGGTATGAGTCCGGGACTAGACACAGATACGCAGTATTTT
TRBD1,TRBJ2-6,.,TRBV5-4,CAVRRGGTGANVLTF,TGTGCCGTTCGACGAGGGGGCACTGGGGCCAACGTCCTGACTTTC
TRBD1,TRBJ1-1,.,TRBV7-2,CASSQTGGEFYDTEAFF,TGTGCCAGCAGCCAGACAGGGGGCGAGTTTTACGACACTGAAGCTTTCTTT
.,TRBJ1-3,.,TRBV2,CASSEASGNTIYF,TGTGCCAGCAGTGAAGCGAGCGGAAACACCATATATTTT
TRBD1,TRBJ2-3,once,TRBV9,CASSVAGGRDTQYF,TGTGCCAGCAGCGTAGCAGGGGGCAGGGATACGCAGTATTTT
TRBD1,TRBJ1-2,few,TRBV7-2,CASSWDRGIVTDGYTF,TGTGCCAGCAGCTGGGACAGGGGGATTGTCACGGATGGCTACACCTTC
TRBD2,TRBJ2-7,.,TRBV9,CASSATSGGQTDHYEQYF,TGTGCCAGCAGCGCGACTAGCGGGGGCCAAACGGACCACTACGAGCAGTACTTC
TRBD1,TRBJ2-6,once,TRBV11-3,CASSHGTGSSGANVLTF,TGTGCCAGCAGTCACGGGACAGGCTCCTCTGGGGCCAACGTCCTGACTTTC
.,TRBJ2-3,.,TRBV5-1,CASSSGTSTDTQYF,TGCGCCAGCAGCTCCGGGACTAGCACAGATACGCAGTATTTT
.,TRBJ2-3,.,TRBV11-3,CASSSGHNTQYF,TGTGCCAGCAGCTCGGGACACAATACGCAGTATTTT
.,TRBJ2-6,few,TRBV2,CASMPSSGANVLTF,TGTGCCAGCATGCCCAGCTCTGGGGCCAACGTCCTGACTTTC
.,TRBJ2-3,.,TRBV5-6,CASSSLGSSSTDTQYF,TGTGCCAGCAGCTCTCTAGGCAGCTCTAGCACAGATACGCAGTATTTT
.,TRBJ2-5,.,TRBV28,CASSRTGFAGETQYF,TGTGCCAGCAGCCGTACAGGGTTTGCGGGAGAGACCCAGTACTTC
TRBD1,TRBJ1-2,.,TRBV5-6,CASSLGTGSYGYTF,TGTGCCAGCAGCTTGGGGACAGGGTCCTATGGCTACACCTTC
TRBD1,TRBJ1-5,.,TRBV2,CASSRQGSVQPQHF,TGTGCCAGCAGCAGACAGGGAAGCGTTCAGCCCCAGCATTTT
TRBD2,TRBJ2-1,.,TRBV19,CASSIDPTSRNEQFF,TGTGCCAGTAGTATAGACCCGACTAGCCGCAATGAGCAGTTCTTC
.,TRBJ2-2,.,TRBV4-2,CASSQGGDTGELFF,TGTGCCAGCAGCCAAGGGGGGGACACCGGGGAGCTGTTTTTT
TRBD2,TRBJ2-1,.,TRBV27,CASSLTSSGSYNEQFF,TGTGCCAGCAGTTTAACCTCTAGCGGGAGCTACAATGAGCAGTTCTTC
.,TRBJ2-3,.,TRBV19,CASSMAGQTDTQYF,TGTGCCAGTAGTATGGCCGGACAGACAGATACGCAGTATTTT